This is a list of T cell receptor beta chains from one sample in a study of cytotoxic CD8 clonotypes in ibrutinib-treated CLL. TCRdb keeps only in-frame clones here, not all; method: immunoSEQ multiplex PCR. The sample lists some 29,000 clones, roughly 60% occurring once. The source was PBMCs, collected before ibrutinib treatment. The receptors shown here come from a human donor with chronic lymphocytic leukemia. Each CDR3 is given with its conserved first and last residue. Fields, in order: V gene, D gene, clone size, J gene, CDR3 DNA, CDR3 protein. The D gene is left open where the match is weak. Clone size is stated in some rows and not others, as once, few, many or a class when expanded.

V: TRBV6-5; D: TRBD1; size: few; J: TRBJ2-7; DNA: TGTGCCAGCAGTTACTTCACAGGGGTTTTTCACGAGCAGTACTTC; CDR3: CASSYFTGVFHEQYF
V: TRBV28; D: TRBD1; size: -; J: TRBJ2-3; DNA: TGTGCCAGCAGTCCTATCACAGGGGGCCAAGGGGACACGCAGTATTTT; CDR3: CASSPITGGQGDTQYF
V: TRBV25-1; D: -; size: few; J: TRBJ1-5; DNA: TGTGCCAGCAGTGGGGGGGGTGGCAATCAGCCCCAGCATTTT; CDR3: CASSGGGGNQPQHF
V: TRBV28; D: -; size: -; J: TRBJ2-3; DNA: TGTGCCAGCAGTTTAGGAAATAGGGCAGATACGCAGTATTTT; CDR3: CASSLGNRADTQYF
V: TRBV9; D: TRBD2; size: few; J: TRBJ2-5; DNA: TGTGCCAGCAGCGTAGTGAGTAGCGGGAGGGAGACCCAGTACTTC; CDR3: CASSVVSSGRETQYF
V: TRBV10-1; D: -; size: few; J: TRBJ1-1; DNA: TGCGCCAGCACCAGAGGAGCGAACACTGAAGCTTTCTTT; CDR3: CASTRGANTEAFF
V: TRBV5-1; D: TRBD1; size: few; J: TRBJ2-2; DNA: TGCGCCAGCAGCTCCCAGGGGGCGTTGTCCGGGGAGCTGTTTTTT; CDR3: CASSSQGALSGELFF
V: TRBV7-3; D: TRBD1; size: -; J: TRBJ1-1; DNA: TGTGCCAGCAGATCCGGGACAGGCACTGAAGCTTTCTTT; CDR3: CASRSGTGTEAFF
V: TRBV18; D: TRBD1; size: -; J: TRBJ1-2; DNA: TGTGCCAGCTCACCCTCAAGACAGGGGGTTGATGGCTACACCTTC; CDR3: CASSPSRQGVDGYTF
V: TRBV15; D: TRBD2; size: -; J: TRBJ2-3; DNA: TGTGCCACCAGCAGGAGGGCGGGGGGGGGCACAGATACGCAGTATTTT; CDR3: CATSRRAGGGTDTQYF
V: TRBV19; D: -; size: -; J: TRBJ2-7; DNA: TGTGCCAGTAGTAAGGGGGAAACCTACGAGCAGTACTTC; CDR3: CASSKGETYEQYF
V: TRBV5-3; D: TRBD2; size: -; J: TRBJ2-5; DNA: TGTGCCAGCAGCTTGGGCGGGGGCCAAGAGACCCAGTACTTC; CDR3: CASSLGGGQETQYF
V: TRBV7-9; D: TRBD2; size: -; J: TRBJ2-1; DNA: TGTGCCAGCAGCTTAGAGTTTAGCGGGAGTAAGTTCTTC; CDR3: CASSLEFSGSKFF
V: TRBV7-8; D: -; size: -; J: TRBJ1-2; DNA: TGTGCCAGCAGCTTAAGGCAGGGAGCGGGATACACCTTC; CDR3: CASSLRQGAGYTF
V: TRBV9; D: -; size: -; J: TRBJ2-3; DNA: TGTGCCAGCAGCGTAGGGGATACGCAGTATTTT; CDR3: CASSVGDTQYF
V: TRBV4-2; D: -; size: few; J: TRBJ2-7; DNA: TGTGCCAGCAGCCAAGAACAGACAGACTCCTACGAGCAGTACTTC; CDR3: CASSQEQTDSYEQYF
V: TRBV7-3; D: -; size: few; J: TRBJ2-7; DNA: TGTGCCAGCAGCCCCGACAAATCCTACGAGCAGTACTTC; CDR3: CASSPDKSYEQYF